This entry lists 10 T cell receptor beta chains sequenced from one sample in a study of glioma-infiltrating T cells after dendritic cell vaccination. TCRdb keeps only in-frame clones here, not all; method: immunoSEQ multiplex PCR. The data contain 95,000 or so clones, 85% of them singletons. The sample here was blood, taken before dendritic cell vaccination. The receptors were sampled from a human donor with glioblastoma.

V usage is TRBV2 and J usage is TRBJ2-7; 11 bases match TRBD1. Germline CDR1 SNHLY, CDR2 FYNNEI. This CDR3 region has 13 residues. V lost 4 bases, J lost 6 bases, and 2 bases stayed unmatched. CDR3 bases: TGTGCCAGCAGTGGGGACAGGGGGGGCGAGCAGTACTTC. Translated: CASSGDRGGEQYF.

This sequence joins TRBV6-5 and TRBJ2-5, with a tentative D call TRBD1 (7 bases). The CDR3 extends over 15 amino acids. Germline lookup yields CDR1 MNHEY and CDR2 SVGAGI. V gave up 3 bases and J gave up 5 bases, with 16 bases separating them. Here the CDR3 DNA reads TGTGCCAGCAGTTATGTGGAGGGGGCAGGGGAGACCCAGTACTTC. Its protein is CASSYVEGAGETQYF.

CDR3: CASSVAGTGTYEQYF. CDR3 nucleotides: TGTGCCAGCAGCGTAGCCGGGACAGGGACCTACGAGCAGTACTTC. The V and J genes are TRBV9 and TRBJ2-7, with 9 bases aligning to TRBD1. The V gene end was trimmed by 0 bases and the J gene end by 2 bases; junction bases not matched to a gene: 3. The CDR3 sequence is 15 residues long. Germline assignment: CDR1 SGDLS and CDR2 YYNGEE.

The rearrangement joins TRBV6-1 to TRBJ2-1; 8 bases align to TRBD2. J lost 0 bases, V lost 2 bases, and 0 bases had no gene match. Germline CDR1 is MNHNS and CDR2 is SASEGT. This CDR3 region has 15 residues. The CDR3 coding sequence is TGTGCCAGCAGTGAACTAGCGGGCTCCTACAATGAGCAGTTCTTC. Translated, it gives CASSELAGSYNEQFF.

The chain couples TRBV6-5 to TRBJ2-2, with a possible D match to TRBD1 (5 bases). Deletions cut 4 bases from V and 7 bases from J, with 16 bases between. Per the germline V gene, CDR1 is MNHEY and CDR2 is SVGAGI. This CDR3 has 15 amino acids. Here the CDR3 reads CASSSWTRRGGELFF. The CDR3 nucleotides read TGTGCCAGCAGTTCATGGACCCGAAGGGGCGGGGAGCTGTTTTTT.

J is TRBJ1-1 and V is TRBV7-2; weak D call: TRBD1 (6 bases). V was shortened by 2 bases and J by 10 bases, with 14 bases between the two germline ends. The CDR3 sequence is 13 residues long. CDR1 and CDR2 from the germline V gene are SGHTA and FQGNSA. The CDR3 loop reads CASSLPRGLAAFF. In DNA, the CDR3 is TGTGCCAGCAGCTTACCCAGGGGTCTGGCAGCTTTCTTT.

This chain connects TRBV6-5 to TRBJ1-1, with a weak D call TRBD1 (5 bases). This CDR3 region has 12 residues. Per the germline V gene, CDR1 is MNHEY and CDR2 is SVGAGI. V was clipped by 6 bases and J by 7 bases, with 12 bases between them. CDR3 sequence reads: CASRTDTSEAFF. As DNA, the CDR3 is TGTGCCAGCAGAACGGACACAAGTGAAGCTTTCTTT.

J is TRBJ2-3 and V is TRBV6-5; 7 positions match TRBD1. V shed 6 bases, J shed 4 bases, and the junction held 7 bases outside the gene matches. The CDR3 sequence is 14 residues long. CDR1 is MNHEY and CDR2 is SVGAGI in the germline V gene. CDR3 bases: TGTGCCAGCAGCAAGAAGGGGGCCGCAGATACGCAGTATTTT. Translated: CASSKKGAADTQYF.

The chain combines TRBV4-1 with TRBJ1-5; D ambiguous. The CDR3 spans 15 residues. Germline-derived CDR1 and CDR2 are MGHRA and YSYEKL. V lost 3 bases, J lost 6 bases, and 15 bases lay in between. In nucleotides, the CDR3 is TGCGCCAGCAGCCACCGGGAGGCAGCGGGTCAGCCCCAGCATTTT. This translates into CASSHREAAGQPQHF.

The CDR3 loop reads CASSPGQSQIQAFF. The CDR3 nucleotides read TGTGCCAGCTCACCGGGACAGAGCCAAATACAAGCTTTCTTT. This chain connects TRBV18 to TRBJ1-1; 7 nucleotides align to TRBD1. The V gene's germline CDR1 is KGHSH and CDR2 LQKENI. The CDR3 loop spans 14 amino acids. The V gene end was trimmed by 3 bases and the J gene end by 9 bases; junction bases not matched to a gene: 10. Together with reference TRBV18 and TRBJ1-1, the CDR3 gives the full variable domain: NAGVMQNPRHLVRRRGQEARLRCSPMKGHSHVYWYRQLPEEGLKFMVYLQKENIIDESGMPKERFSAEFPKEGPSILRIQQVVRGDSAAYFCASSPGQSQIQAFFGQGTRLTVV.